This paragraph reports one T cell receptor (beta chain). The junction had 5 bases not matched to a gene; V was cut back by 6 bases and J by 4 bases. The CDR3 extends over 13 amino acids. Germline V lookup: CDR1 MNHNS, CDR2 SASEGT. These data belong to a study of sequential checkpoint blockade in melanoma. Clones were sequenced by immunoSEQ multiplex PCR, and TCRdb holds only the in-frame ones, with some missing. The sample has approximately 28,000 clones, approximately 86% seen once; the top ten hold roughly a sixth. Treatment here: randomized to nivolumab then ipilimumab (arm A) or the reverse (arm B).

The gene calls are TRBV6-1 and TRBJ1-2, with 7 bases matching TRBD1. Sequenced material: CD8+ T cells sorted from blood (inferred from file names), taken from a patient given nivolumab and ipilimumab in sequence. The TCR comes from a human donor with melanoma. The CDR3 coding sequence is TGTGCCAGCAGGGAACAGGGGAGCTATGGCTACACCTTC. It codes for CASREQGSYGYTF.